This T cell receptor (beta chain) was sequenced in a study of blood T cell repertoires in COVID-19. Trimming took off 5 bases at V and 5 bases at J, with 12 bases between the two ends. CDR3 length equals 13 residues. Germline assignment: CDR1 KGHSH and CDR2 LQKENI. TCRdb keeps only in-frame clones here, not all; method: immunoSEQ multiplex PCR. The sample contains around 310,000 clones, approximately 89% of which appear only once. This receptor was obtained from a man aged 25-40 years who had recovered from COVID-19. Input material: PBMCs or T cells enriched from blood (not recorded which). The V and J genes are TRBV18 and TRBJ1-1; D unclear. DNA for the CDR3: TGTGCCAGCTCAATCTCGGGAGTAACTGAAGCTTTCTTT. Encoded protein: CASSISGVTEAFF.